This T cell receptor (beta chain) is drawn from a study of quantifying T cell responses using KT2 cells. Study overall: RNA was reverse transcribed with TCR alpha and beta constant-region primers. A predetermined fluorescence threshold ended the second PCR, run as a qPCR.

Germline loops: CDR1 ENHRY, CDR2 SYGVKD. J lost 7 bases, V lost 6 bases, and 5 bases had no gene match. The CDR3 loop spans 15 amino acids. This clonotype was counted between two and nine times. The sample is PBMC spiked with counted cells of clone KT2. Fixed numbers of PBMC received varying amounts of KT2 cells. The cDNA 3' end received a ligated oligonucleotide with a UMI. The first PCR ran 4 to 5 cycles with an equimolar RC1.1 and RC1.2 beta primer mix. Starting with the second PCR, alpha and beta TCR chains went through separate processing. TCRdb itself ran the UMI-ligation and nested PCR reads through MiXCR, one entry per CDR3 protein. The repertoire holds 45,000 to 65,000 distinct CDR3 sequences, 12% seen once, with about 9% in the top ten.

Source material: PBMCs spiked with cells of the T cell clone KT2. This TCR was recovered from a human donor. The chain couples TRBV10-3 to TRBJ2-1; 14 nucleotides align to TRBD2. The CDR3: CAISGLAGGGNEQFF. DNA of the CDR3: TGTGCCATCAGCGGACTAGCGGGAGGAGGAAATGAGCAGTTCTTC.